This T cell receptor beta chain derives from a study of molecular identifiers for immune sequencing clone quantification. Trimming stripped 5 bases from V and 6 bases from J, with 19 bases between. Germline V lookup: CDR1 MNHEY, CDR2 SMNVEV (reference sequence). The CDR3 covers 15 residues. This clonotype was recorded a few times. TCRdb re-analysed the PCR reads in MiXCR, keeping a single row per CDR3 protein. The sample holds some 320,000 distinct CDR3 sequences, 24% seen once. What was sequenced was naive CD8+ T cells from blood, with Jurkat cell RNA spiked in. Subset: FACS-sorted CD8+CD4-CCR7+CD45RA+ naive T cells. The chain combines TRBV27 with TRBJ1-2; possibly TRBD1 for D (6 bases). The receptor was derived from a human donor in good health. Some libraries in this study had Jurkat cell RNA spiked in. CDR3 sequence (DNA): TGTGCCAGCAGTAAAGAACCCTTCACAGGGAATGGCTACACCTTC. This sequence encodes CASSKEPFTGNGYTF.